One T cell receptor (beta chain) is described in this entry. Its antigen is unidentified. This entry is derived from a study of long-term antiretroviral therapy in people with HIV. Findings of the study overall: Clones that had undergone expansion before ART dominated the repertoire at all time points. Versus controls, repertoires in people with HIV had narrower CDR3 length ranges.

The germline V gene has CDR1 SGHRS and CDR2 YFSETQ. V lost 0 bases and J 4 bases, leaving 13 bases between the germline ends. CDR3 length: 15 amino acids. With survey level as its setting, the immunoSEQ assay was v3.0. Data came from immunoSEQ multiplex PCR; TCRdb stores just in-frame clones and leaves some out. The sample holds about 40,000 clones, 85% seen once. Every donor had one or more pre-ART and two or more post-ART PBMC samples. Treatment locations for all participants with HIV were in the United States. The V gene is TRBV5-1, the J gene TRBJ1-2; no clear D. This sample comprised unsorted PBMCs, obtained 3.1 years after starting antiretroviral therapy. This TCR was recovered from a woman aged 45 to 65 with HIV. CDR3: CASSLALAGPYGYTF. Written as DNA, the CDR3 is TGCGCCAGCAGCTTGGCTTTGGCAGGACCCTATGGCTACACCTTC.